The present T cell receptor beta chain was sequenced within a study of blood T cell repertoires in COVID-19. The data were produced by immunoSEQ multiplex PCR, yet TCRdb's version contains in-frame clones alone and is incomplete. This sample carries under 100,000 clones, about three quarters of them seen once, and the ten largest clones take roughly a fifth. Deletions cut 5 bases from V and 9 bases from J, with 11 bases between. Germline V gene data show CDR1 as SQVTM and CDR2 as ANQGSEA. There are 10 residues in the CDR3. The rearrangement uses TRBV29-1 and TRBJ2-7; no clear D. This clonotype was obtained from a woman older than 75 with active or convalescent COVID-19. Sequenced input: peripheral blood. CDR3 region: CSVYSGGQYF. The DNA for the CDR3 is TGCAGCGTTTATTCCGGCGGGCAGTACTTC.